The 27 T cell receptor beta chains given below trace back to one sample, sequenced in a study of sequential checkpoint blockade in melanoma. Profiling relied on immunoSEQ multiplex PCR, and the TCRdb table lists in-frame clones only, not all of them. The sample has about 25,000 clones, 77% seen once. Indicated treatment: randomized to nivolumab then ipilimumab (arm A) or the reverse (arm B). This material consisted of CD8+ T cells sorted from blood (inferred from file names), taken from a patient given nivolumab and ipilimumab in sequence. Source of these receptors: a human donor with melanoma.

As for this clone: Different DNA sequences within this sample yield the same CDR3. The chain uses TRBV9 and TRBJ1-2; weak D call: TRBD1 (6 bases). Germline V lookup: CDR1 SGDLS, CDR2 YYNGEE. The V gene lost 6 bases and the J gene lost 4 bases, with 10 bases spanning the gap. The CDR3 is 12 amino acids. The CDR3 DNA sequence: TGTGCCAGCAACAGGGTACCCTATGGCTACACCTTC. This gives the protein CASNRVPYGYTF. The full variable domain, completed using reference TRBV9 and TRBJ1-2, is DSGVTQTPKHLITATGQRVTLRCSPRSGDLSVYWYQQSLDQGLQFLIQYYNGEERAKGNILERFSAQQFPDLHSELNLSSLELGDSALYFCASNRVPYGYTFGSGTRLTVV.

The chain employs TRBV28 and TRBJ2-3; 13 bases map to TRBD2. CDR3 length: 15 amino acids. Per the germline V gene, CDR1 is MDHEN and CDR2 is SYDVKM. V trimming: 6 bases; J trimming: 5 bases; junction bases outside the gene matches: 5. CDR3 region: CASSYGLAGEDTQYF. The CDR3 DNA reads TGTGCCAGCAGCTACGGACTAGCGGGAGAAGATACGCAGTATTTT.

CDR3 coding DNA: TGCAGCGTTGAAGATTGGGGGGACTATGGCTACACCTTC. Amino acid sequence: CSVEDWGDYGYTF. V gene TRBV29-1 combines with J gene TRBJ1-2; perhaps TRBD1 as D (5 bases). CDR3 size: 13 residues. V lost 0 bases and J lost 3, with 8 bases in between. Germline CDR1 and CDR2: SQVTM and ANQGSEA.

The gene calls are TRBV7-9 and TRBJ2-7; 7 bases agree with TRBD1. CDR1 is SEHNR and CDR2 is FQNEAQ in the germline V gene (reference sequence). V lost 5 bases and J lost 5; bases outside the gene matches: 9. There are 14 residues in the CDR3. The CDR3 nucleotides read TGTGCCAGCAGCCCCCGACAGGGATTGGACGAGCAGTACTTC. Translated: CASSPRQGLDEQYF.

V is TRBV7-2 and J is TRBJ2-7; no definite D call. The CDR3 has 11 residues. CDR1 and CDR2 (germline): SGHTA, FQGNSA. V lost 5 bases, J lost 0 bases, and 2 bases lay in between. The chain's CDR3 is CASSHSYEQYF. CDR3 nucleotide sequence: TGTGCCAGCAGCCACTCCTACGAGCAGTACTTC.

The chain is built from TRBV4-2 and TRBJ2-7, with TRBD1 matching over 11 bases. With 3 bases clipped from V and 4 bases from J, the junction kept 2 bases outside the gene matches. Germline CDR1 is LGHNA and CDR2 is YNFKEQ. There are 14 residues in the CDR3. This CDR3 is CASSHGQGAYEQYF. For the CDR3, the DNA is TGTGCCAGCAGCCATGGACAGGGGGCATACGAGCAGTACTTC.

The chain couples TRBV7-9 to TRBJ1-1, with D unclear. This CDR3 has 12 residues. The V gene lost 7 bases and the J gene lost 11 bases, with 17 bases spanning the gap. In germline, CDR1 is SEHNR, CDR2 FQNEAQ (reference sequence). CDR3 nucleotide sequence: TGTGCCAGCACCCAGGAGGACCTGTCGGCTTTCTTT. It yields the protein CASTQEDLSAFF.

J is TRBJ2-1 and V is TRBV27; D gene unclear. The CDR3 is 13 amino acids. From germline, CDR1 is MNHEY and CDR2 SMNVEV (reference sequence). Trimming shortened V by 0 bases and J by 6 bases, and 6 bases separated the two germline ends. This CDR3 reads CASSLSTSNEQFF. CDR3 bases: TGTGCCAGCAGTTTATCTACTTCCAATGAGCAGTTCTTC.

The chain has TRBV9 and TRBJ2-2; 10 bases fit TRBD2. The junction had 7 bases not matched to a gene; V was cut back by 4 bases and J by 4 bases. CDR1 is SGDLS, CDR2 YYNGEE, per germline. CDR3 length: 16 amino acids. The CDR3 DNA is TGTGCCAGCAGCCCCCAGCGGGGGGGTGTCACCGGGGAGCTGTTTTTT. Its translation: CASSPQRGGVTGELFF.

The chain carries TRBV2 and TRBJ2-7, with TRBD1 identical over 7 bases. The trim removed 8 bases at V and 5 bases at J, leaving 6 bases unmatched. Germline loops: CDR1 SNHLY, CDR2 FYNNEI. The CDR3 covers 12 residues. CDR3 sequence: CASLRGRDEQYF. The CDR3 nucleotides read TGTGCCAGCCTGAGGGGGCGCGACGAGCAGTACTTC.

The chain recombines TRBV7-2 with TRBJ2-7, with 9 bases lining up with TRBD1. The CDR3 has 15 amino acids. V shed 5 bases and J 0 bases; nucleotides not matched to a gene: 5. Germline CDR1 reads SGHTA; CDR2 reads FQGNSA. CDR3 bases: TGTGCCAGCAGCATTACAGGGGGCAGCTCCTACGAGCAGTACTTC. This sequence encodes CASSITGGSSYEQYF.

In DNA form, the CDR3 reads TGTGCCAGCAGCTTAGAGTTTCAGGAGGGGGCCTTAGACGAGCAGTACTTC. Amino acids: CASSLEFQEGALDEQYF. V and J are TRBV7-2 and TRBJ2-7, with D maybe TRBD1 (7 bases). The germline V gene has CDR1 SGHTA and CDR2 FQGNSA. With 1 base removed from V and 5 bases from J, the gap between germline ends came to 21 bases. The CDR3 loop spans 17 amino acids.

V usage is TRBV28 and J usage is TRBJ2-7; 10 bases match TRBD1. Looked up from germline, CDR1 is MDHEN and CDR2 is SYDVKM. The ends lost 4 bases at V and 3 bases at J; junction bases unmatched: 12. The CDR3 is made up of 17 amino acids. The CDR3 region has the DNA TGTGCCAGCAGTTCCCCCGCGGGGACAGGGGTTCGCTACGAGCAGTACTTC. Translation gives CASSSPAGTGVRYEQYF.

The chain links TRBV2 to TRBJ2-1; 7 bases line up with TRBD2. Trimming cost V 7 bases and J 1 base; bases outside gene matches: 4. Germline-derived CDR1 and CDR2 are SNHLY and FYNNEI. The CDR3 covers 14 residues. The CDR3 nucleotides read TGTGCCAGCATAGGGAGGGGATCCTACAATGAGCAGTTCTTC. This translates into CASIGRGSYNEQFF.

The rearrangement joins TRBV19 to TRBJ1-2; TRBD1 is a possible D gene (6 bases). In germline, CDR1 is LNHDA, CDR2 SQIVND (reference sequence). V was pared by 7 bases and J by 0 bases, with 12 bases between. This CDR3 contains 14 residues. The CDR3 sequence is CASNPGQANYGYTF. Written as DNA, the CDR3 is TGTGCCAGTAACCCGGGACAAGCTAACTATGGCTACACCTTC.

V is TRBV21-1 and J is TRBJ1-2; the D segment call TRBD1 is taken from the table without a DNA check. TRBV21-1 is tagged as a pseudogene. There are 15 residues in the CDR3. The CDR3 sequence: CASSRYRDWERGYTF. Here the CDR3 DNA reads TGTGCCAGCAGCAGATACAGGGATTGGGAGCGGGGCTACACCTTC.

The chain uses TRBV18 and TRBJ2-7; D might be TRBD1 (6 bases). The germline CDR1 and CDR2 sequences are KGHSH and LQKENI. Trimming removed 0 bases at V and 5 bases at J, with 8 bases between. The CDR3 sequence is 13 residues long. The CDR3 reads CASSPPAGDEQYF. In DNA form, the CDR3 reads TGTGCCAGCTCACCACCGGCAGGGGACGAGCAGTACTTC.

V and J are TRBV9 and TRBJ2-1; 14 bases are shared with TRBD2. V shed 0 bases, J shed 12 bases, and the junction held 5 bases outside the gene matches. The germline V gene encodes CDR1 SGDLS and CDR2 YYNGEE. The CDR3 consists of 15 residues. CDR3 DNA sequence: TGTGCCAGCAGCGTAGGGGGGACTAGCGGGAGCACGCAGTTCTTC. Its protein is CASSVGGTSGSTQFF.

The chain combines TRBV6-5 with TRBJ1-5; the D is unclear. This CDR3 spans 13 amino acids. Deletions cut 0 bases from V and 5 bases from J, with 5 bases between. Germline CDR1 and CDR2: MNHEY and SVGAGI. The CDR3 reads CASSYSWHQPQHF. CDR3 DNA: TGTGCCAGCAGTTACTCATGGCATCAGCCCCAGCATTTT.

The rearrangement links TRBV19 to TRBJ2-7; 10 bases are a match to TRBD1. CDR1 and CDR2 from the germline V gene are LNHDA and SQIVND (reference sequence). V gave up 3 bases and J gave up 2 bases; unmatched junction bases: 4. CDR3 length: 15 residues. The CDR3 nucleotides are TGTGCCAGTAGTATGGGACAGGGGTTCGCCTACGAGCAGTACTTC. Translated, it gives CASSMGQGFAYEQYF.

The V and J genes are TRBV28 and TRBJ1-1; D is unresolved. The ends were cut back, 6 bases at V and 4 bases at J, with 9 bases in the middle. The CDR3 is 12 residues long. Per the germline V gene, CDR1 is MDHEN and CDR2 is SYDVKM. The CDR3 nucleotides are TGTGCCAGCAGACCCTGGAGCACTGAAGCTTTCTTT. Protein sequence: CASRPWSTEAFF. The entire variable domain, with the rest obtained from reference TRBV28 and TRBJ1-1, is as follows: DVKVTQSSRYLVKRTGEKVFLECVQDMDHENMFWYRQDPGLGLRLIYFSYDVKMKEKGDIPEGYSVSREKKERFSLILESASTNQTSMYLCASRPWSTEAFFGQGTRLTVV.

The J gene is TRBJ2-7, the V gene TRBV5-4, with 7 positions matching TRBD1. The CDR3 runs to 14 residues. The V gene end was trimmed by 3 bases and the J gene end by 2 bases; junction bases not matched to a gene: 5. Germline V gene data show CDR1 as SGHNT and CDR2 as YYREEE (reference sequence). As DNA, the CDR3 is TGTGCCAGCAGCTCCGGGACAGTCCCCTACGAGCAGTACTTC. This sequence encodes CASSSGTVPYEQYF.

The chain joins TRBV2 to TRBJ2-7; D call uncertain. This CDR3 is 14 amino acids long. Between the trimmed V and J ends, which lost 1 base and 0 bases, there was a span of 7 bases. Germline CDR1 and CDR2: SNHLY and FYNNEI. The CDR3 DNA reads TGTGCCAGCAGTGAAGGAGTACTCTCCTACGAGCAGTACTTC. Protein product: CASSEGVLSYEQYF.

This chain uses TRBV28 with TRBJ2-1; D perhaps matches TRBD2 (6 bases). In germline, CDR1 is MDHEN, CDR2 SYDVKM. The length of the CDR3 is 15 residues. The V end was cut by 5 bases, the J end by 1 base, with 12 bases between. The CDR3 here is CASSSRAGSYNEQFF. The CDR3 DNA follows: TGTGCCAGCAGTAGTAGGGCGGGATCCTACAATGAGCAGTTCTTC.

Here the CDR3 reads CASSLLQGENTEAFF. The CDR3 DNA reads TGTGCCAGCAGCTTACTTCAGGGGGAGAACACTGAAGCTTTCTTT. The V gene is TRBV7-2, the J gene TRBJ1-1; 7 nucleotides agree with TRBD1. CDR3 length equals 15 residues. The germline V gene encodes CDR1 SGHTA and CDR2 FQGNSA. Losses at the gene ends were 2 bases for V and 1 base for J; bases not matched to a gene: 4. Based on the CDR3 plus reference TRBV7-2 and TRBJ1-1, the full variable domain is GAGVSQSPSNKVTEKGKDVELRCDPISGHTALYWYRQSLGQGLEFLIYFQGNSAPDKSGLPSDRFSAERTGGSVSTLTIQRTQQEDSAVYLCASSLLQGENTEAFFGQGTRLTVV.

This clone was seen a handful of times. The chain couples TRBV29-1 to TRBJ2-7, with TRBD2 matching over 7 bases. This CDR3 is 12 amino acids long. In germline, CDR1 is SQVTM, CDR2 ANQGSEA. J was trimmed by 2 bases and V by 6 bases; bases with no gene match: 4. CDR3 DNA sequence: TGCAGCGTGGGGGACTACCCCTACGAGCAGTACTTC. Amino acids: CSVGDYPYEQYF.

The gene calls are TRBV7-2 and TRBJ2-7, with D possibly TRBD1 on 5 matching bases. The CDR3 runs to 15 residues. Trimming left V 4 bases short and J 5 bases short, with 18 bases between. CDR1 and CDR2 from the germline V gene are SGHTA and FQGNSA. The CDR3 DNA reads as TGTGCCAGCAGCTCTACCTTGGCAGGGTATGACGAGCAGTACTTC. Translation: CASSSTLAGYDEQYF.